These T cell receptor beta chains were read from a single sample in a study of blood T cell repertoires in COVID-19. The repertoire was sequenced with immunoSEQ multiplex PCR; TCRdb's copy has only in-frame clones and lacks some. The sample gives about 120,000 clones, 70% to 90% of which show up once; approximately 4.5% is in the top ten. Sequencing was performed on peripheral blood. Receptors were obtained from a woman between 45 and 60 years old with acute or convalescent COVID-19. The CDR3 runs from the conserved cysteine through the conserved F or W. Each record gives: clone size, V gene, J gene, D gene, CDR3 length, CDR3 DNA, CDR3 protein. A D gene is named only where the DNA matches it firmly. Only some rows state a clone size, as once, few, many or a class for expanded clones.

-	TRBV6-4	TRBJ1-2	-	15	TGTGCCAGCAGTGACTCGGCCTGGGACATTAGGGGCTACACCTTC	CASSDSAWDIRGYTF
few	TRBV21-1	TRBJ2-2	-	15	TGTGCCAGCAGCCCTTGTCAACTCCCACCCGGGGAGCTGTTTTTT	CASSPCQLPPGELFF
-	TRBV9	TRBJ2-1	-	14	TGTGCCAGCGGCCGGGGAAGCTCCTACAATGAGCAGTTCTTC	CASGRGSSYNEQFF
-	TRBV14	TRBJ2-2	-	15	TGTGCCAGCAGCAATGCCAGGCTCCTAACCGGGGAGCTGTTTTTT	CASSNARLLTGELFF
-	TRBV7-2	TRBJ1-1	-	17	TGTGCCAGCAGCTTAAGGCTGCGGGGGCGGTTGAACACTGAAGCTTTCTTT	CASSLRLRGRLNTEAFF
-	TRBV10-3	TRBJ2-5	TRBD1	13	TGTGCCATCAGTGCCAGGGGGCGCGAGACCCAGTACTTC	CAISARGRETQYF
-	TRBV7-9	TRBJ1-2	-	14	TGTGCCAGCAGCTTAGTCGGGGTGGACTATGGCTACACCTTC	CASSLVGVDYGYTF
-	TRBV4-3	TRBJ1-2	TRBD1	14	TGCGCCAGCAGTCAAGACAGGGGAGGGTATGGCTACACCTTC	CASSQDRGGYGYTF
-	TRBV24-1	TRBJ2-1	TRBD2	16	TGTGCCACCAGTGAGTTATCTAGCGGGGGGGCCGATGAGCAGTTCTTC	CATSELSSGGADEQFF
-	TRBV6-9	TRBJ1-6	-	18	TGTGCCAGCAGTTCCTACCTACCCACGAGCTCCTATAATTCACCCCTCCACTTT	CASSSYLPTSSYNSPLHF
once	TRBV6-1	TRBJ1-6	-	18	TGTGCCAGCAGTGAAATCATGGCGAGGGATCAGTTTAATTCACCCCTCCACTTT	CASSEIMARDQFNSPLHF
-	TRBV6-5	TRBJ1-4	TRBD1	12	TGTGCCAGCAGACAGGGGGAAGGAAAACTGTTTTTT	CASRQGEGKLFF
-	TRBV18	TRBJ2-3	-	15	TGTGCCAGCTCACCTGGCGCGGTCGGGGTCGATACGCAGTATTTT	CASSPGAVGVDTQYF
-	TRBV7-8	TRBJ2-3	-	16	TGTGCCAGCAGCTTAAAAGAGGAGATAAGAACAGATACGCAGTATTTT	CASSLKEEIRTDTQYF
-	TRBV12-3/TRBV12-4	TRBJ1-3	-	13	TGTGCCAGCAGTTCATCCGGGGGAAACACCATATATTTT	CASSSSGGNTIYF
-	TRBV6-5	TRBJ2-1	TRBD1	13	TGTGCCACCCGGGACAGACAATACAATGAGCAGTTCTTC	CATRDRQYNEQFF
-	TRBV4-2	TRBJ1-2	TRBD1	17	TGTGCCAGCAGCCAAGATGTTTTAGGGGGCCTAAACTATGGCTACACCTTC	CASSQDVLGGLNYGYTF
-	TRBV25-1	TRBJ1-6	-	15	TGTGCCAGCACGAGAGGGAGCTCCTATAATTCACCCCTCCACTTT	CASTRGSSYNSPLHF
-	TRBV5-1	TRBJ2-3	TRBD2	14	TGCGCCAGCAGCTTGAACAGCGGGGCAGATACGCAGTATTTT	CASSLNSGADTQYF
-	TRBV6-6	TRBJ2-7	-	13	TGTGCCAGCAGTTACGGACTCCTCTACGAGCAGTACTTC	CASSYGLLYEQYF
-	TRBV15	TRBJ2-1	-	15	TGTGCCACCAGCAGAGTAGCACGGAGGGGAAATGAGCAGTTCTTC	CATSRVARRGNEQFF
-	TRBV28	TRBJ1-5	-	15	TGTGCCAGCAGTTTACGCCAGGTTAGCAATCAGCCCCAGCATTTT	CASSLRQVSNQPQHF
few	TRBV12-3/TRBV12-4	TRBJ1-5	-	13	TGTGCCAGCAGTTCGGGAGGGGCTCAGCCCCAGCATTTT	CASSSGGAQPQHF
-	TRBV2	TRBJ1-6	TRBD1	14	TGTGCCAGCAGCAAAGACAGGGCGAATTCACCCCTCCACTTT	CASSKDRANSPLHF
-	TRBV4-1	TRBJ1-4	-	15	TGCGCCAGCAGCCGCGTGGACAGTACTAATGAAAAACTGTTTTTT	CASSRVDSTNEKLFF
-	TRBV15	TRBJ1-1	-	13	TGTGCCACCAGCAGACCCCAGGCTGGGTCGCCTTTCTTT	CATSRPQAGSPFF
-	TRBV6-2/TRBV6-3	TRBJ2-6	TRBD1	19	TGTGCCAGCAGTTACTTTTTGGGACAGGGTGATTCTGGGGCCAACGTCCTGACTTTC	CASSYFLGQGDSGANVLTF
-	TRBV11-2	TRBJ2-2	-	13	TGTGCCAGCAGCTTAGAGAGGTCCGGGGAGCTGTTTTTT	CASSLERSGELFF
once	TRBV5-1	TRBJ2-7	-	14	TGCGCCAGCAGCCCTTCGGAGTTGCTTGGCGAGCAGTACTTC	CASSPSELLGEQYF
-	TRBV7-6	TRBJ2-7	-	13	TGTGCCAGCAGCTTAAGCACCACCTACGAGCAGTACTTC	CASSLSTTYEQYF
-	TRBV2	TRBJ1-6	-	17	TGTGCCAGCAGTGAACGCTCGAGTCGGGGGGGCAGGGCACCCCTCCACTTT	CASSERSSRGGRAPLHF
-	TRBV28	TRBJ1-2	-	11	TGTGCCAGCGCGGGGGGCGAAGGCTACACCTTC	CASAGGEGYTF
-	TRBV18	TRBJ2-1	TRBD2	15	TGTGCCAGCTCACCTTCTGTGGCGGGAGTAGGCGAGCAGTTCTTC	CASSPSVAGVGEQFF
-	TRBV7-6	TRBJ2-1	-	17	TGTGCCAGCAGCTTAATTTCCGCGGGGCGGAAGAACAATGAGCAGTTCTTC	CASSLISAGRKNNEQFF
-	TRBV2	TRBJ2-2	-	12	TGTGCCAGCACTCGACTAGCCGGGGAGCTGTTTTTT	CASTRLAGELFF
-	TRBV30	TRBJ2-1	TRBD2	17	TGTGCCTGGAGCCTCTGGCGGACTAGCGGGGGGGCGAGTGAGCAGTTCTTC	CAWSLWRTSGGASEQFF
-	TRBV15	TRBJ2-5	TRBD2	14	TGTGCCACCAGGGGGAGGGACTTTCAAGAGACCCAGTACTTC	CATRGRDFQETQYF
-	TRBV20-1	TRBJ1-6	TRBD1	13	TGCAGTGCTAGTAGGCAGGGGGGTTCACCCCTCCACTTT	CSASRQGGSPLHF
-	TRBV7-2	TRBJ1-5	TRBD1	13	TGTGCCAGCAGCCCAGGGGGGAATCAGCCCCAGCATTTT	CASSPGGNQPQHF
-	TRBV25-1	TRBJ1-5	-	15	TGTGCCAGCAGTGAATCAGGGGTCCTAAATCAGCCCCAGCATTTT	CASSESGVLNQPQHF
-	TRBV28	TRBJ1-1	TRBD1	19	TGTGCCAGCAGCTACTATTTAACAGGGGGCGCTTTTAGGGTCACTGAAGCTTTCTTT	CASSYYLTGGAFRVTEAFF
-	TRBV20-1	TRBJ2-5	TRBD2	15	TGCAGTGCTAGTGAGCCTAGCGGGAGGGCGGAGACCCAGTACTTC	CSASEPSGRAETQYF
few	TRBV7-2	TRBJ1-5	-	13	TGTGCCAGCAGCTTATTAGGAGATCAGCCCCAGCATTTT	CASSLLGDQPQHF
-	TRBV12-2	TRBJ1-2	-	14	TGTGCAAGTCGCGTCGGGATCTGGGCGGGTGGCTACACCTTC	CASRVGIWAGGYTF
-	TRBV24-1	TRBJ1-4	-	17	TGTGCCACCAGTGTGGGGCTTTCCGGAATTTTTAATGAAAAACTGTTTTTT	CATSVGLSGIFNEKLFF